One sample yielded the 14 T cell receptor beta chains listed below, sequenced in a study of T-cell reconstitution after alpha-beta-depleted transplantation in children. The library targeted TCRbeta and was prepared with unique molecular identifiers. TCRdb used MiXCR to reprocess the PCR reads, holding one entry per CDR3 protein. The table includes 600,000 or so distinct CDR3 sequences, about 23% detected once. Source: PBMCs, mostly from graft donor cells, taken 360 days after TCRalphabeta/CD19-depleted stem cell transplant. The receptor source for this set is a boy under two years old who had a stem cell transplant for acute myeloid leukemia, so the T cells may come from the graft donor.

CDR3 DNA sequence: TGTGCCAGCGGGTGGGGAGCCTACGAGCAGTACTTC. Protein product: CASGWGAYEQYF. The gene calls are TRBV27 and TRBJ2-7, with D possibly matching TRBD2 (5 bases). This CDR3 spans 12 amino acids. The germline CDR1 and CDR2 sequences are MNHEY and SMNVEV (reference sequence). The ends were cut back, 8 bases at V and 2 bases at J, with 10 bases in the middle.

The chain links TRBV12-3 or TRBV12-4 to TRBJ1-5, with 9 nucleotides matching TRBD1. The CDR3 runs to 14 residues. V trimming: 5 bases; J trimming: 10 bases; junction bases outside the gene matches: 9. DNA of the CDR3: TGTGCCAGCAGTCAGGACAGGGGCTTGTTTCCCCAGCATTTT. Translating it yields CASSQDRGLFPQHF.

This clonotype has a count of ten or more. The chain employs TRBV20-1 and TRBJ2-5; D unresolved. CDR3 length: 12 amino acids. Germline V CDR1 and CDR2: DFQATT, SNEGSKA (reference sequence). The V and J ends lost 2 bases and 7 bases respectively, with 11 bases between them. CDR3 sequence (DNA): TGCAGTGCTAGACCCAGTCTTTTGACCCAGTACTTC. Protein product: CSARPSLLTQYF.

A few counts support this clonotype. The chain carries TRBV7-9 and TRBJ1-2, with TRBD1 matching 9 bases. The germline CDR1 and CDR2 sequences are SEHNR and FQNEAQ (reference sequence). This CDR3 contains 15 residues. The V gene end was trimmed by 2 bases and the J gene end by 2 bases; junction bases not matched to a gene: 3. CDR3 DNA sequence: TGTGCCAGCAGCTTAAACACAGGGGGCAACTATGGCTACACCTTC. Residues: CASSLNTGGNYGYTF.

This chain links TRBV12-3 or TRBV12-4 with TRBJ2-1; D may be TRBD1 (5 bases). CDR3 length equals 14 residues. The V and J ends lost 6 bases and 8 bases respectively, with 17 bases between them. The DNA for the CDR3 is TGTGCCAGCAGCCCCACAGGTGCATGGGATGAGCAGTTCTTC. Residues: CASSPTGAWDEQFF.

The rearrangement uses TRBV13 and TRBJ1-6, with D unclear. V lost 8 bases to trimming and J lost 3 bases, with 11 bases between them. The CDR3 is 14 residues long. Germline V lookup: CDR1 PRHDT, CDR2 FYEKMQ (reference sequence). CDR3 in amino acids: CASAPAVYNSPLHF. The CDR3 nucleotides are TGTGCCAGCGCCCCAGCGGTCTATAATTCACCCCTCCACTTT.

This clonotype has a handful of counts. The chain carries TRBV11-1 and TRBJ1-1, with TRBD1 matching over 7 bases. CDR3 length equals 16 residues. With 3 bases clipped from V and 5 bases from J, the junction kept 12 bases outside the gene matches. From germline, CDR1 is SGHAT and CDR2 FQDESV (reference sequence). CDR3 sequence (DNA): TGTGCCAGCAGCTTTAGCGCGGTAACAGGGGAAACTGAAGCTTTCTTT. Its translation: CASSFSAVTGETEAFF. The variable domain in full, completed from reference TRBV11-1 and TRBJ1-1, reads EAEVAQSPRYKITEKSQAVAFWCDPISGHATLYWYRQILGQGPELLVQFQDESVVDDSQLPKDRFSAERLKGVDSTLKIQPAELGDSAMYLCASSFSAVTGETEAFFGQGTRLTVV.

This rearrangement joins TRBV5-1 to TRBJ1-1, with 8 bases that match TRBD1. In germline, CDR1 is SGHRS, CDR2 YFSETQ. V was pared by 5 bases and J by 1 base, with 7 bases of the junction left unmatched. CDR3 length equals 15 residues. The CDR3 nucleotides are TGCGCCAGCAGGAAAGCAGGGGGCGAGAACACTGAAGCTTTCTTT. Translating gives CASRKAGGENTEAFF.

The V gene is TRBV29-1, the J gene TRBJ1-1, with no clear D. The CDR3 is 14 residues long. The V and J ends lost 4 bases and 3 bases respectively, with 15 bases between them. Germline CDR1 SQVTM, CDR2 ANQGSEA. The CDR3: CSVAPRTRDTEAFF. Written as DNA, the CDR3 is TGCAGCGTTGCCCCCCGCACACGGGACACTGAAGCTTTCTTT. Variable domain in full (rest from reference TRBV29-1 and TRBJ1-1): SAVISQKPSRDICQRGTSLTIQCQVDSQVTMMFWYRQQPGQSLTLIATANQGSEATYESGFVIDKFPISRPNLTFSTLTVSNMSPEDSSIYLCSVAPRTRDTEAFFGQGTRLTVV.

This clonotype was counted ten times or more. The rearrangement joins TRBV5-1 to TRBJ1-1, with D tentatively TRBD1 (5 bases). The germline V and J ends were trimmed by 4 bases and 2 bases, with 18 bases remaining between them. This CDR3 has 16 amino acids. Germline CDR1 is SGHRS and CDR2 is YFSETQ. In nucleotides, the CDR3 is TGCGCCAGCAGCCCGACCTCGGGACTTTCCAACACTGAAGCTTTCTTT. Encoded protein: CASSPTSGLSNTEAFF.

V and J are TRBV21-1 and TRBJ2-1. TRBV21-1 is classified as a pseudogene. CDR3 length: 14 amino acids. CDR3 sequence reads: CASSKDKTYNEQFF. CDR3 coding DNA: TGTGCCAGCAGCAAAGATAAGACCTACAATGAGCAGTTCTTC.

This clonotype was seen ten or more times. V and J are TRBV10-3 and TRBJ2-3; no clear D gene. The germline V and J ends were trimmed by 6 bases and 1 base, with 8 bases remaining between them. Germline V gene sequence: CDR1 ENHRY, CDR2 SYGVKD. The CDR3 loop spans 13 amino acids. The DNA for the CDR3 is TGTGCCATCAGGGACCCCGGCACAGATACGCAGTATTTT. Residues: CAIRDPGTDTQYF.

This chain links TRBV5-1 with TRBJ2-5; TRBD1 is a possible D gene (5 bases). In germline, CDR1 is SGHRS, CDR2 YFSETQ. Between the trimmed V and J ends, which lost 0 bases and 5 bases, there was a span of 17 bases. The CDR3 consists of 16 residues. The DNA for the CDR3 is TGCGCCAGCAGCTTGGCCTCCAGGGCCGCAGGGGAGACCCAGTACTTC. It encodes CASSLASRAAGETQYF.

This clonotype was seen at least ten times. The DNA of the CDR3 is TGTGCCAGCAGCGGAGGAGGAGAGGAAGCGGGGGGGCAATGGGACAATGAGCAGTTCTTC. Amino acids: CASSGGGEEAGGQWDNEQFF. The gene calls are TRBV9 and TRBJ2-1; 10 bases line up with TRBD2. The germline V gene has CDR1 SGDLS and CDR2 YYNGEE. The J segment lost 5 bases and the V segment lost 3 bases, leaving 20 bases of the junction unmatched. The CDR3 consists of 20 residues.